These 12 T cell receptor beta chains were sequenced from one sample in a study of circulating and synovial CD4+ cells in juvenile arthritis. Data came from immunoSEQ multiplex PCR; TCRdb stores just in-frame clones and leaves some out. Here the sample spans some 35,000 clones, about 95% being singletons. Sequencing was carried out using CD4+ T cells from blood. These receptor sequences come from a human donor with juvenile idiopathic arthritis.

The chain links TRBV19 to TRBJ2-7, with 8 bases lining up with TRBD1. Trimming cost V 8 bases and J 7 bases; bases outside gene matches: 13. The CDR3 covers 14 residues. The germline V gene encodes CDR1 LNHDA and CDR2 SQIVND (reference sequence). The CDR3 sequence: CASDSGRGPMEQYF. For the CDR3, the DNA is TGTGCCAGTGATTCTGGCAGGGGGCCGATGGAGCAGTACTTC.

This chain uses TRBV5-3 with TRBJ1-5; a weak D match, TRBD1 (5 bases). TRBV5-3 is classed as an ORF, of uncertain function. CDR3 length equals 16 residues. V lost 4 bases to trimming and J lost 4 bases, with 18 bases between them. CDR3 in DNA: TGTGCCAGAAGCCCAATCCCGCCCGGGGGAAATCAGCCCCAGCATTTT. Its translation is CARSPIPPGGNQPQHF.

V usage is TRBV30 and J usage is TRBJ1-1; the D gene is possibly TRBD1 (5 bases). This CDR3 is 13 amino acids long. V was trimmed by 1 base and J by 2 bases, leaving 8 bases between them. Germline CDR1 is GTSNPN and CDR2 is SVGIG (reference sequence). The CDR3 region is CAWSARVNTEAFF. The CDR3 region has the DNA TGTGCCTGGAGTGCCAGGGTTAACACTGAAGCTTTCTTT.

The genes are TRBV19 and TRBJ1-5; TRBD1 aligns across 8 bases. Germline V gene sequence: CDR1 LNHDA, CDR2 SQIVND (reference sequence). This CDR3 region has 15 residues. Unmatched junction bases numbered 7, after V lost 5 bases and J lost 4 bases. The CDR3 protein is CASSAGGQGNQPQHF. The CDR3 nucleotides are TGTGCCAGTAGTGCAGGGGGCCAGGGTAATCAGCCCCAGCATTTT.

The genes are TRBV19 and TRBJ1-1, with 10 bases aligning to TRBD1. This CDR3 spans 15 amino acids. CDR1 LNHDA and CDR2 SQIVND come from the germline V gene (reference sequence). V shed 8 bases, J shed 6 bases, and the junction held 12 bases outside the gene matches. For the CDR3, the DNA is TGTGCCAGTCGACCGGGACAGGGGTTTTTATCTGAAGCTTTCTTT. Encoded protein: CASRPGQGFLSEAFF.

This sequence joins TRBV28 and TRBJ2-4; 10 nucleotides line up with TRBD1. The CDR3 totals 16 residues. V dropped 8 bases and J dropped 2; count of bases not matched to a gene: 9. Germline assignment: CDR1 MDHEN and CDR2 SYDVKM. As DNA, the CDR3 is TGTGCCAGCCGGGACAGGGGCGCCGAGCCCAAAAACATTCAGTACTTC. Its protein product is CASRDRGAEPKNIQYF.

This sequence joins TRBV11-2 and TRBJ1-1; D is possibly TRBD1 (5 bases). CDR3 length: 16 amino acids. Germline V gene sequence: CDR1 SGHAT, CDR2 FQNNGV. V lost 8 bases to trimming and J lost 4 bases, with 23 bases between them. The CDR3 DNA reads TGTGCCAGCCTCCCCCCCACGGGAGGGACGGGCACTGAAGCTTTCTTT. Amino acid sequence: CASLPPTGGTGTEAFF.

The chain links TRBV6-1 to TRBJ2-3, with 9 nucleotides matching TRBD2. Germline assignment: CDR1 MNHNS and CDR2 SASEGT. V lost 7 bases to trimming and J lost 4 bases; unmatched junction nucleotides: 9. The CDR3 length is 15 residues. The CDR3 spells CASKGGRAGADTQYF. The CDR3 bases are TGTGCCAGCAAAGGCGGGAGGGCTGGAGCAGATACGCAGTATTTT.

The V gene is TRBV7-9, the J gene TRBJ1-2; perhaps TRBD1 as D (5 bases). Germline CDR1 SEHNR, CDR2 FQNEAQ (reference sequence). The CDR3 sequence is 13 residues long. The V end lost 6 bases, the J end lost 8 bases, and 16 bases lay between the germline ends. CDR3 DNA: TGTGCCAGCAGTCCCTCAGGGATCCAGGGCTACACCTTC. Amino acid sequence: CASSPSGIQGYTF.

The J gene is TRBJ1-1, the V gene TRBV11-2; TRBD1 is a possible D gene (6 bases). Germline loops: CDR1 SGHAT, CDR2 FQNNGV. This CDR3 contains 15 residues. The V end was cut by 4 bases, the J end by 1 base, with 13 bases between. CDR3 in amino acids: CASSYGDTSNTEAFF. As DNA, the CDR3 is TGTGCCAGCAGCTATGGGGACACCTCGAACACTGAAGCTTTCTTT.

This chain connects TRBV28 to TRBJ1-1; D might be TRBD1 (6 bases). The CDR3 totals 14 residues. Germline V gene data show CDR1 as MDHEN and CDR2 as SYDVKM. V was trimmed by 3 bases and J by 4 bases, leaving 12 bases between them. The CDR3 DNA sequence: TGTGCCAGCAGTTTGAGGGGGGGCAGCACTGAAGCTTTCTTT. Protein sequence: CASSLRGGSTEAFF. Combining the CDR3 with reference TRBV28 and TRBJ1-1 gives the whole variable domain DVKVTQSSRYLVKRTGEKVFLECVQDMDHENMFWYRQDPGLGLRLIYFSYDVKMKEKGDIPEGYSVSREKKERFSLILESASTNQTSMYLCASSLRGGSTEAFFGQGTRLTVV.

The CDR3 DNA reads TGTGCCATCAGTGCCCCGGGAGGGACTGAAGCTTTCTTT. Its protein product is CAISAPGGTEAFF. The gene calls are TRBV10-3 and TRBJ1-1; D is ambiguous. Germline V gene sequence: CDR1 ENHRY, CDR2 SYGVKD. CDR3 length equals 13 residues. Deletions cut 4 bases from V and 5 bases from J, with 11 bases between.